This T cell receptor beta chain was captured in a study of post-analysis software for immune sequencing data. At the level of the study: Progressive-relapsing, secondary progressive and relapsing-remitting multiple sclerosis were among the disease courses included.

General observations from the study: Significantly decreased normalized Chao1 diversity was recorded for multiple sclerosis patients relative to controls. Patients had higher frequencies than controls of roughly five TRBV segments, including TRBV5-6, TRBV5-1 and TRBV20-1.

Each TCR beta cDNA library carried unique molecular identifiers. Each batch of about 1 to 11 million T cells produced 500,000 to 550,000 cDNA molecules. TCRdb re-derived calls from the PCR reads in MiXCR, one entry per CDR3 protein. The sample carries around 710,000 distinct CDR3 sequences, around 42% recorded once. Turning to this clonotype: Its antigen is not known.

The CDR3 loop spans 16 amino acids. From germline, CDR1 is LGHNA and CDR2 YNFKEQ. The TCR was taken from a girl aged 5 to 17 with multiple sclerosis. The chain recombines TRBV4-2 with TRBJ2-1; weak D call: TRBD2 (5 bases). The better agreement between TRBJ2-7 and the DNA end casts doubt on the J call. Sequencing used blood. The CDR3 sequence is CASSQGSGSSYNEQYF. In DNA form, the CDR3 reads TGTGCCAGCAGCCAAGGATCTGGGAGCTCCTACAATGAGCAGTACTTC.